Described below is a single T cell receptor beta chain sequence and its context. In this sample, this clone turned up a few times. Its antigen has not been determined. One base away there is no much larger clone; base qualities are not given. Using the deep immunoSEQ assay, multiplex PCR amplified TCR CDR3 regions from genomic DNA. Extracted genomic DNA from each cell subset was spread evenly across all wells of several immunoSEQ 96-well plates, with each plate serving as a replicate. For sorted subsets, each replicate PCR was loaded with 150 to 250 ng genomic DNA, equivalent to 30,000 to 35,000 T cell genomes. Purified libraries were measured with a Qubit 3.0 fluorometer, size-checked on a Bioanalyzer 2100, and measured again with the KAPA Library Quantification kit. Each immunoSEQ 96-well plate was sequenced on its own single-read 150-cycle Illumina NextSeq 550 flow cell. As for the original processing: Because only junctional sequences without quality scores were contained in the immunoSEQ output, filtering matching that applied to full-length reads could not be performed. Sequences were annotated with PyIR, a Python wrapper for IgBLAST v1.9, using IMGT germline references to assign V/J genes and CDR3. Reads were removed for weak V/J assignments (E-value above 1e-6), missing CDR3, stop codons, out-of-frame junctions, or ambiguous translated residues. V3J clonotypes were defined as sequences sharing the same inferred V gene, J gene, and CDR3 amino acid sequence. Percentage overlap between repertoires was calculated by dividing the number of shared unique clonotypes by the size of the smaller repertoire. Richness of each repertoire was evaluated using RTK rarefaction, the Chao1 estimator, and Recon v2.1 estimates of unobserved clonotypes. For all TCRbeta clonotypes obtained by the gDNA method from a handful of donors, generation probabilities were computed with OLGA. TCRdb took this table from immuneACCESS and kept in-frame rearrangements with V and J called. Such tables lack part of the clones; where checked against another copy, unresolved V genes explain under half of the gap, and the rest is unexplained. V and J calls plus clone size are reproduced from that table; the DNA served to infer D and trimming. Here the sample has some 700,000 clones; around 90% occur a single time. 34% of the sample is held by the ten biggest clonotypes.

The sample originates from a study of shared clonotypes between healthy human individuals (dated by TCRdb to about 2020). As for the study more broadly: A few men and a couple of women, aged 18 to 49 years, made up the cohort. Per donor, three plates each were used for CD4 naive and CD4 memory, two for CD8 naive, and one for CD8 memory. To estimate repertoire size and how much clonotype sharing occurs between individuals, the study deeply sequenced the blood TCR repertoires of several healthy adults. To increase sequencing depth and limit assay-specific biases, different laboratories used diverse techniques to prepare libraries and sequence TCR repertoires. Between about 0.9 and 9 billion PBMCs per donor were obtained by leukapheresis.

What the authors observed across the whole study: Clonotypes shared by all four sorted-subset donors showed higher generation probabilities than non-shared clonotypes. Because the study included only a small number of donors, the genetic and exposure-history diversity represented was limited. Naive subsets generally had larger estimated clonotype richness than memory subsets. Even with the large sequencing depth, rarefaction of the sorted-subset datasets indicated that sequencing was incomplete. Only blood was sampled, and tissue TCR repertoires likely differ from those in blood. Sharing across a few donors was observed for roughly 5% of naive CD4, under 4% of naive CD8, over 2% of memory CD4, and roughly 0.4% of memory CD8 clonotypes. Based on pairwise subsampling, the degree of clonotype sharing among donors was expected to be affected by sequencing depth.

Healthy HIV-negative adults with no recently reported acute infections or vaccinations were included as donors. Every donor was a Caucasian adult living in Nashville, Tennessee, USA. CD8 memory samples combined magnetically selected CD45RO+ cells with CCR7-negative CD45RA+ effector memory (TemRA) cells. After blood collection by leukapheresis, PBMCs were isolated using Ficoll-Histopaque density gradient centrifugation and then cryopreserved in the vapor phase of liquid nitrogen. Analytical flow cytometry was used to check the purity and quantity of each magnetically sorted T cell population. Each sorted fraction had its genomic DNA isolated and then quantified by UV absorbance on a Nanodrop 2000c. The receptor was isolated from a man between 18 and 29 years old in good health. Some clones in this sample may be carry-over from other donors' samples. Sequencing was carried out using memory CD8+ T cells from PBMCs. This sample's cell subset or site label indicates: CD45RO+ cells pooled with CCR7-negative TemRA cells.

The sequenced DNA: TGTGCCAGCAGCTTACTAAAGACCAGGGGAGAGACCCAGTACTTC. It translates as CASSLLKTRGETQYF. The chain couples TRBV7-2 to TRBJ2-5, with TRBD1 perhaps the D gene, on 6 matching bases. CDR1 and CDR2 are drawn from the germline V gene: SGHTA, FQGNSA. From its cysteine to its phenylalanine, the CDR3 spans 15 amino acids. The CDR3 DNA has 45 bases and is translated from base 1. Cut back by 2 bases and 4 bases, the V and J ends lie 14 bases apart.